The sequence of this T cell receptor beta chain was determined in a study of identical twins. Study outcomes and limitations: Conclusions leaned on cross-sectional statistical analysis and did not track the same donors over time.

TCRdb fed the 5' RACE reads into MiXCR, producing one record per CDR3 protein. The table lists 1.5 million to 2 million distinct CDR3 sequences, 25% to 35% of them singletons. This CDR3 has 21 residues. V lost 4 bases, J lost 0 bases, and 28 bases lay in between. Germline CDR1 and CDR2: MNHNS and SASEGT. This clonotype was counted between two and nine times. Its antigen is not known. Input material: cord blood. The rearrangement joins TRBV6-1 to TRBJ1-5; D is possibly TRBD1 (6 bases). The clonotype was recovered from a newborn girl in good health. The CDR3 nucleotides read TGTGCCAGCAGTGGGCCCCGACGGGGGGGCTTCCTCGGGTATAGCAATCAGCCCCAGCATTTT. This translates into CASSGPRRGGFLGYSNQPQHF.